The entry that follows covers one T cell receptor beta chain sequence. The CDR3 consists of 11 residues. The germline CDR1 and CDR2 sequences are SQVTM and ANQGSEA. Trimming removed 6 bases at V and 6 bases at J, with 11 bases between. The data are from a study of T-cell reconstitution after alpha-beta-depleted transplantation in children. A TCRbeta library incorporating unique molecular identifiers was prepared. One entry per CDR3 protein results from TCRdb running MiXCR on the PCR reads. Here the sample spans roughly 500,000 distinct CDR3 sequences, 15% to 20% being singletons. This chain links TRBV29-1 with TRBJ1-2; weak D call: TRBD1 (6 bases). The origin of this receptor is a human donor who donated a stem cell graft to a child with acute lymphoblastic leukemia. Sequencing used PBMCs from the stem cell graft donor, obtained from the stem cell graft. The CDR3 DNA follows: TGCAGCGTCACAGGGAGTAATGGCTACACCTTC. Encoded protein: CSVTGSNGYTF.